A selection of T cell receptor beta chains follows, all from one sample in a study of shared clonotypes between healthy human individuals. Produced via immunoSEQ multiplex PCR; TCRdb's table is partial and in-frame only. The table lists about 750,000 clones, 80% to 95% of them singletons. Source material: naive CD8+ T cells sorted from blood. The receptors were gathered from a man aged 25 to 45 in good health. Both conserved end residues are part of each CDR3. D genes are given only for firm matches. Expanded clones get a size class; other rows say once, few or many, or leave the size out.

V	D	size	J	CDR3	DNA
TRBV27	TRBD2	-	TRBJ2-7	CASSSWPPAGGIRGYEQYF	TGTGCCAGCAGTTCCTGGCCCCCTGCGGGAGGAATCCGCGGCTACGAGCAGTACTTC
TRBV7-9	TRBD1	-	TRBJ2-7	CASSFDRGYEQYF	TGTGCCAGCAGCTTCGACAGGGGATACGAGCAGTACTTC
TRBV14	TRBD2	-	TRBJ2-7	CASSQELANSYEQYF	TGTGCCAGCAGCCAAGAACTAGCGAACTCCTACGAGCAGTACTTC
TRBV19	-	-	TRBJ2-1	CASSIYAGPNEQFF	TGTGCCAGTAGTATATATGCAGGGCCCAATGAGCAGTTCTTC
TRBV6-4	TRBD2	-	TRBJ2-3	CASSDLAGRGTDTQYF	TGTGCCAGCAGTGACTTAGCGGGGAGGGGCACAGATACGCAGTATTTT
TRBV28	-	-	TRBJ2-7	CASSFPGRHYEQYF	TGTGCCAGCAGTTTCCCAGGCAGGCACTACGAGCAGTACTTC
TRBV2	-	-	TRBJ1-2	CASNSLGAGADGYTF	TGTGCCAGCAACTCCCTCGGGGCGGGGGCTGATGGCTACACCTTC
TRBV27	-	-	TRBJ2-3	CASSLTASSTDTQYF	TGTGCCAGCAGTCTGACAGCATCTAGCACAGATACGCAGTATTTT
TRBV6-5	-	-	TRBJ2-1	CASSLNWYNEQFF	TGTGCCAGCAGTTTGAATTGGTACAATGAGCAGTTCTTC
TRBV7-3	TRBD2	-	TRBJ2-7	CASSTTGTSGTLQYF	TGTGCCAGCAGCACAACCGGGACTAGCGGAACTTTGCAGTACTTC
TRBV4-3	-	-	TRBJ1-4	CASSQDQGSTNEKLFF	TGCGCCAGCAGCCAGGACCAGGGGTCAACTAATGAAAAACTGTTTTTT
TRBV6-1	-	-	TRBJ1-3	CASWVPIRNTIYF	TGTGCCAGCTGGGTTCCAATACGAAACACCATATATTTT
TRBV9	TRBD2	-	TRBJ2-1	CASSAREGSYNEQFF	TGTGCCAGCAGCGCCCGGGAGGGCTCCTACAATGAGCAGTTCTTC
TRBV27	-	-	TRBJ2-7	CASSPIAVGTPLIEQYF	TGTGCCAGCAGTCCGATTGCCGTCGGGACACCGCTTATCGAGCAGTACTTC
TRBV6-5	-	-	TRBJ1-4	CASSYLGDDEKLFF	TGTGCCAGCAGTTACTTAGGGGATGATGAAAAACTGTTTTTT
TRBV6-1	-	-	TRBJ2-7	CASSDPMDPRVEAYEQYF	TGTGCCAGCAGTGACCCAATGGACCCCCGGGTTGAGGCCTACGAGCAGTACTTC
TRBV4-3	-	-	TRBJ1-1	CASSPPGWATEAFF	TGCGCCAGCAGCCCCCCAGGGTGGGCCACTGAAGCTTTCTTT
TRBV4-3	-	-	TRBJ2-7	CASSQLAGHEQYF	TGCGCCAGCAGCCAACTCGCAGGCCACGAGCAGTACTTC
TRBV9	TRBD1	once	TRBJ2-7	CASSSRDRGSAYEQYF	TGTGCCAGCAGCTCCCGGGACAGGGGTAGCGCCTACGAGCAGTACTTC
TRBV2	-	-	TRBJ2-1	CASSDSGPPRFF	TGTGCCAGCAGTGATTCGGGGCCCCCGAGGTTCTTC
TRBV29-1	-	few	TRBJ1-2	CSVELGSLPYGYTF	TGCAGCGTTGAGTTGGGGAGTCTTCCCTATGGCTACACCTTC
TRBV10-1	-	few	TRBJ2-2	CASSESRIGELFF	TGCGCCAGCAGTGAGTCGCGGATCGGGGAGCTGTTTTTT
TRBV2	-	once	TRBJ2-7	CATLDSSYEQYF	TGTGCCACTTTGGACAGCTCCTACGAGCAGTACTTC
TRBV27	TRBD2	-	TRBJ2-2	CASSSPGLARTGELFF	TGTGCCAGCAGTTCCCCAGGACTAGCGCGGACCGGGGAGCTGTTTTTT
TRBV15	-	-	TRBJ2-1	CATSPDRITYNEQFF	TGTGCCACCAGCCCCGACAGAATCACCTACAATGAGCAGTTCTTC
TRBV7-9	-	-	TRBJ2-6	CASSSRTELWSGANVLTF	TGTGCCAGCAGCTCACGGACAGAGCTTTGGTCTGGGGCCAACGTCCTGACTTTC
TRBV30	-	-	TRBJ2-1	CAWSIGSGGDEQFF	TGTGCCTGGAGCATTGGGTCCGGTGGGGATGAGCAGTTCTTC
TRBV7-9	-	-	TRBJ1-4	CASSLALRATNEKLFF	TGTGCCAGCAGCTTAGCGCTCCGGGCAACTAATGAAAAACTGTTTTTT
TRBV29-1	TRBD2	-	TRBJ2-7	CSVEGLAGGAYEQYF	TGCAGCGTGGAAGGACTAGCGGGAGGGGCCTACGAGCAGTACTTC
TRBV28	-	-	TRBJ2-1	CASSLVEQFF	TGTGCCAGCAGTTTGGTTGAGCAGTTCTTC
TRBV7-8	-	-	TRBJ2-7	CASSLRRGTYEQYF	TGTGCCAGCAGCTTACGAAGGGGCACCTACGAGCAGTACTTC
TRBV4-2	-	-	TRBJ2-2	CASSQVIRGGNTGELFF	TGTGCCAGCAGCCAAGTGATCCGGGGAGGGAACACCGGGGAGCTGTTTTTT
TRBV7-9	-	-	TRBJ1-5	CASSLGGEQPQHF	TGTGCCAGCAGCTTAGGGGGGGAACAGCCCCAGCATTTT
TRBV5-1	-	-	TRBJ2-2	CASSLLADNTGELFF	TGCGCCAGCAGCTTGTTAGCGGACAACACCGGGGAGCTGTTTTTT
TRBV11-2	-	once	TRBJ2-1	CASSPFRWPAYNEQFF	TGTGCCAGCAGCCCCTTTCGTTGGCCCGCCTACAATGAGCAGTTCTTC
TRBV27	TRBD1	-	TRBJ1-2	CASSSINRGPYGYTF	TGTGCCAGCAGTTCCATCAACAGGGGCCCCTATGGCTACACCTTC
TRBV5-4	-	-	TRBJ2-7	CASSFGRDVTYEQYF	TGTGCCAGCAGCTTTGGGCGGGATGTTACCTACGAGCAGTACTTC
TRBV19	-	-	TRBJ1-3	CASHPQTGQFGNTIYF	TGTGCCAGCCACCCTCAGACAGGACAGTTCGGAAACACCATATATTTT
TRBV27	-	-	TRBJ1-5	CASSSGFNQPQHF	TGTGCCAGCAGTTCAGGATTCAATCAGCCCCAGCATTTT
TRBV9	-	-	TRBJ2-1	CASSVLLGHGEQFF	TGTGCCAGCAGCGTACTCCTGGGGCACGGTGAGCAGTTCTTC